The rows below give T cell receptor beta chains drawn from one sample of a study of OX40 agonist ivuxolimab in advanced cancers. Data came from immunoSEQ multiplex PCR; TCRdb stores just in-frame clones and leaves some out. In the table there are tens of thousands of clones, approximately 90% of which are singletons. The starting material was CD4+ or CD8+ T cells sorted from blood, obtained in a trial of the OX40 agonist ivuxolimab. The receptor set was obtained from an adult with an advanced solid tumor such as melanoma, head and neck, liver or kidney cancer. The conserved cysteine and the conserved F or W are not part of the CDR3 here. The order of the fields is clone size, J gene, V gene, CDR3 protein. Part of the rows lack a size; the others show once, few, many or a class for expanded clones.

>.|TRBJ1-1|TRBV7-9
ASSLSENTEAF
>.|TRBJ2-1|TRBV11-2
ASSPRGLNGNEQF
>.|TRBJ2-1|TRBV30
AWTGGVEQF
>.|TRBJ2-1|TRBV5-1
ASSLGREGNEQF
>.|TRBJ1-2|TRBV6-5
ASSYRGGGNYGYT
>.|TRBJ2-5|TRBV6-5
ASSPRGARETQY
>.|TRBJ2-7|TRBV5-1
ASSSSGQGGGEQY
>.|TRBJ1-3|TRBV6-5
ASSYSSSFAGNTIY
>.|TRBJ2-1|TRBV5-1
ASYEPGFSYNEQF
>.|TRBJ1-2|TRBV7-6
ASSLVPGQGAGGYT
>.|TRBJ2-7|TRBV6-6
ASRPDGSSYEQY
>.|TRBJ1-2|TRBV5-8
ASSFPDRPRYGYT
>.|TRBJ2-3|TRBV14
ASSPMGTDTQY
>.|TRBJ2-7|TRBV27
ASTGQGAGEQY
>.|TRBJ1-4|TRBV6-1
ASSITPRGDEKLF
>.|TRBJ2-5|TRBV6-5
ASSIQYQETQY
>once|.|TRBV7-2
ASSLKGPGSIEQY
>.|TRBJ1-6|TRBV11-2
ASSLDSPLH
>once|TRBJ1-4|TRBV6-4
ASSDSTLIQGSNEKLF
>.|TRBJ2-5|TRBV5-4
ASSLPSAETQY
>.|TRBJ1-2|TRBV7-9
ASSAGDRGYGYT
>.|TRBJ1-3|TRBV11-2
ASSLFGADSGNTIY
>.|TRBJ2-1|TRBV30
AWSTTGLSVNEQF
>.|TRBJ1-2|TRBV5-4
ASTLQGTPNYGYT
>.|TRBJ1-2|TRBV6-5
ASSLRQGTYRYT
>.|TRBJ2-7|TRBV18
ASSSTPGSSYEQY
>.|TRBJ2-5|TRBV7-8
ASRRGLGETQY
>.|TRBJ1-5|TRBV15
ATSRDTRGRQPQH
>.|TRBJ1-1|TRBV2
ASRFRNTEAF
>once|TRBJ2-1|TRBV6-5
ASSSAGTSVGNEQF
>once|TRBJ1-2|TRBV5-1
ASSLVAGSGYT
>.|TRBJ1-2|TRBV6-6
ASSYGSGGDGYT
>.|TRBJ2-7|TRBV4-2
ASSQDPGTVAYEQY
>.|TRBJ1-2|TRBV12-5
ASGLDRGSNYGYT
>.|TRBJ2-5|TRBV6-4
ASSHGGRQETQY
>.|TRBJ2-7|TRBV5-1
ASSLGTGRYEQY
>.|TRBJ1-1|TRBV7-9
ASSFLSGFSEAF
>.|TRBJ2-7|TRBV2
ASRKSGLSYEQY
>.|TRBJ2-1|TRBV5-4
ASSFTSGGPGEQF
>.|TRBJ1-5|TRBV6-5
ASSVQGNQPQH
>.|TRBJ1-5|TRBV18
ASSRGQGIFQPQH
>.|TRBJ1-2|TRBV6-1
ASSEPGEVNYGYT
>.|TRBJ1-2|TRBV6-1
ASSESRGFDYGYT
>few|TRBJ2-2|TRBV7-2
ASSRRTRPNTGELF
>.|TRBJ2-1|TRBV7-9
ASSSRQGRQF
>.|TRBJ2-7|TRBV6-1
ASTGPPQRSYEQY
>.|TRBJ1-1|TRBV7-9
ASSLGTDSSEGGAF
>.|TRBJ1-2|TRBV6-1
ASSLGQTYGYT
>.|TRBJ2-5|TRBV7-6
ASSLEGSRGQGAEKTQY
>.|TRBJ1-3|TRBV19
ASSIASRSGNTIY
>.|TRBJ2-1|TRBV13
ASSLLPPPGDEQF
>.|TRBJ2-4|TRBV7-9
ASSPRGENIQY
>.|TRBJ2-7|TRBV6-6
ASSPGQGLGEQY
>.|TRBJ2-5|TRBV2
ASSPGGVYQETQY
>.|TRBJ2-5|TRBV7-6
ASSYRDGGQETQY